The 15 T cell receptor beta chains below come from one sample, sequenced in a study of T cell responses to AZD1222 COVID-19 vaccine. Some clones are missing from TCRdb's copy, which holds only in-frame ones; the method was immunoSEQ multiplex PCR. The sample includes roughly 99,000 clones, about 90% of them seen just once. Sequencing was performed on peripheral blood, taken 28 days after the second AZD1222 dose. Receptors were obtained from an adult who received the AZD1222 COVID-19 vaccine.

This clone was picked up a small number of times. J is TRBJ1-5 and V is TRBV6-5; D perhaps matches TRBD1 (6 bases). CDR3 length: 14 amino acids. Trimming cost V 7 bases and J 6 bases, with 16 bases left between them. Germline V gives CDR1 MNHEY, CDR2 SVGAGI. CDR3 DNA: TGTGCCAGCACAACAGGGCTCACAAGTCAGCCCCAGCATTTT. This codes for CASTTGLTSQPQHF.

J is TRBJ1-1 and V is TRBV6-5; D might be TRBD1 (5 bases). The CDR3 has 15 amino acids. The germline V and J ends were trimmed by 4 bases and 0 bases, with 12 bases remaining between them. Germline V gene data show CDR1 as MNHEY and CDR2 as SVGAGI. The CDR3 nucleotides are TGTGCCAGCAGTTCCGTCACAGGAGTGAACACTGAAGCTTTCTTT. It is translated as CASSSVTGVNTEAFF.

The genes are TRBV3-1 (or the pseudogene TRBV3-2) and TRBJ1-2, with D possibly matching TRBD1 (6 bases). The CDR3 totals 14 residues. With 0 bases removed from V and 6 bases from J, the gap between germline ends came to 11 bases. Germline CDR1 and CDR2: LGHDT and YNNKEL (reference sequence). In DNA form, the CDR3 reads TGTGCCAGCAGCCAAGAGTCGGGGGCCAATGGCTACACCTTC. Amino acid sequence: CASSQESGANGYTF.

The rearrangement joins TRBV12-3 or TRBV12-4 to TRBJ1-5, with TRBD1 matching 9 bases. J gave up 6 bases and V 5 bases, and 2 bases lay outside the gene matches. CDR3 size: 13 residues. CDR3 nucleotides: TGTGCCAGCAGTCGGACAGGGGCTCAGCCCCAGCATTTT. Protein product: CASSRTGAQPQHF.

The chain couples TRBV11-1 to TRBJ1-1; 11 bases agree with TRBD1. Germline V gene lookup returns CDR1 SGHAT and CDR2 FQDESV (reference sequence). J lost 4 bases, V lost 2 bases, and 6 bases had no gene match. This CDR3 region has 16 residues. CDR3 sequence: CASSLPPGTGGTEAFF. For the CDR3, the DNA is TGTGCCAGCAGCTTACCACCGGGGACAGGGGGCACTGAAGCTTTCTTT.

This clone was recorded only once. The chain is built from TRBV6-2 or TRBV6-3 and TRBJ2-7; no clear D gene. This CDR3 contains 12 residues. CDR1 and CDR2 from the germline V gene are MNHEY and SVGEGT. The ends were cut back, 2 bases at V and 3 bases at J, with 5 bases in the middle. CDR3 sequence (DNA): TGTGCCAGCAGTTACACGATCTACGAGCAGTACTTC. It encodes CASSYTIYEQYF.

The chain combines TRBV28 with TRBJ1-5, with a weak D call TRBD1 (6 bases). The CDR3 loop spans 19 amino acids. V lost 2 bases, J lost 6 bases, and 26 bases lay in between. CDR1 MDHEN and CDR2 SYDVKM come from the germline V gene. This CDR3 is CASSLGPGGGRGIGQPQHF. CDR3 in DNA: TGTGCCAGCAGTTTAGGACCTGGAGGGGGTAGGGGAATCGGTCAGCCCCAGCATTTT. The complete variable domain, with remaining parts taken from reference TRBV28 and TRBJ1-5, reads DVKVTQSSRYLVKRTGEKVFLECVQDMDHENMFWYRQDPGLGLRLIYFSYDVKMKEKGDIPEGYSVSREKKERFSLILESASTNQTSMYLCASSLGPGGGRGIGQPQHFGDGTRLSIL.

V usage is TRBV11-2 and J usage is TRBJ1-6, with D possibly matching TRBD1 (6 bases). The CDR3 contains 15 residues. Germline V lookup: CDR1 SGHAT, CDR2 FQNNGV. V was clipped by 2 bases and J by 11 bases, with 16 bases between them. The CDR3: CASSLYHGGSAPLHF. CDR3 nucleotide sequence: TGTGCCAGCAGCTTATATCACGGGGGCAGCGCACCCCTCCACTTT.

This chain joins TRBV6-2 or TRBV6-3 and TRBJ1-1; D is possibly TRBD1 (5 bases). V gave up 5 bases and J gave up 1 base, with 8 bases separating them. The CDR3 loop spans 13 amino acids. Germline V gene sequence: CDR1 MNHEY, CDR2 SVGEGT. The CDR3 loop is CASSNRPNTEAFF. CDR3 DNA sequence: TGTGCCAGCAGTAACAGGCCGAACACTGAAGCTTTCTTT.

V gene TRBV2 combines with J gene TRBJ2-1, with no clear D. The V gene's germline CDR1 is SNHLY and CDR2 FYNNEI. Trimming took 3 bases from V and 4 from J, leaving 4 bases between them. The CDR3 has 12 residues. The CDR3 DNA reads TGTGCCAGCAGTGACCAGTACAATGAGCAGTTCTTC. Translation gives CASSDQYNEQFF.

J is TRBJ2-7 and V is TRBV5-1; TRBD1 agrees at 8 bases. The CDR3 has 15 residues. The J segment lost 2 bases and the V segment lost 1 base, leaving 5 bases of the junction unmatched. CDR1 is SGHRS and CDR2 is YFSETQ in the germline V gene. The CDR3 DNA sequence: TGCGCCAGCAGCTTGAGGTCAGGGGGCACCTACGAGCAGTACTTC. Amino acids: CASSLRSGGTYEQYF.

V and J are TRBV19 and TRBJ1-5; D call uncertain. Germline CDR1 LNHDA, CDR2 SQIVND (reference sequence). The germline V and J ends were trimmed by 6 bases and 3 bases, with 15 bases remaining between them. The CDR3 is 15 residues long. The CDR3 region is CASRYQTGINQPQHF. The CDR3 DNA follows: TGTGCCAGTAGGTATCAGACGGGGATCAATCAGCCCCAGCATTTT.

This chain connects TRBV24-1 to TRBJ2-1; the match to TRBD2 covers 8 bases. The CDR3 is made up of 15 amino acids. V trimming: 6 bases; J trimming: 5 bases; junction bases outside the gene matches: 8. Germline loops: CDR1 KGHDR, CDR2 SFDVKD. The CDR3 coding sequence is TGTGCCACCAGTCAGGGCGGGAGGTTCAACAATGAGCAGTTCTTC. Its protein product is CATSQGGRFNNEQFF.

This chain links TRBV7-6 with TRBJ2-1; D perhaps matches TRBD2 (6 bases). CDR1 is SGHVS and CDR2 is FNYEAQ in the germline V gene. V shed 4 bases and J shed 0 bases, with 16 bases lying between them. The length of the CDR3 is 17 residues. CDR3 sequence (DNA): TGTGCCAGCAGCTCCCTGGTCCGGGGGAGCTCCTACAATGAGCAGTTCTTC. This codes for CASSSLVRGSSYNEQFF. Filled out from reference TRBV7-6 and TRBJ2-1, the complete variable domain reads GAGVSQSPRYKVTKRGQDVALRCDPISGHVSLYWYRQALGQGPEFLTYFNYEAQQDKSGLPNDRFSAERPEGSISTLTIQRTEQRDSAMYRCASSSLVRGSSYNEQFFGPGTRLTVL.

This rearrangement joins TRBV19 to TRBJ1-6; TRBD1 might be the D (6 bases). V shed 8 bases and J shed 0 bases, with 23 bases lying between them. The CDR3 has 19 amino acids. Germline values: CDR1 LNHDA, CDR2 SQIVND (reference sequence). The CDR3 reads CASAISGTILSSYNSPLHF. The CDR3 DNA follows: TGTGCCAGTGCCATTTCCGGGACAATCCTTAGCTCCTATAATTCACCCCTCCACTTT.